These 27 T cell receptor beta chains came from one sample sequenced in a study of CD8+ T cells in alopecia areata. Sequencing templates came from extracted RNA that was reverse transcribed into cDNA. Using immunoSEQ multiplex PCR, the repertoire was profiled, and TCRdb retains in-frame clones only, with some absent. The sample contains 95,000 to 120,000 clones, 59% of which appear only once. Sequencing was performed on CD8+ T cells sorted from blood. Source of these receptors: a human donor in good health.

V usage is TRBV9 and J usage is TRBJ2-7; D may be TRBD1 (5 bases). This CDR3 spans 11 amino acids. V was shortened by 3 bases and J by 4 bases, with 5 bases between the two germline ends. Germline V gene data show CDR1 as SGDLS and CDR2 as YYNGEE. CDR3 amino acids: CASSEGYEQYF. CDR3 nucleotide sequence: TGTGCCAGCAGCGAGGGGTACGAGCAGTACTTC.

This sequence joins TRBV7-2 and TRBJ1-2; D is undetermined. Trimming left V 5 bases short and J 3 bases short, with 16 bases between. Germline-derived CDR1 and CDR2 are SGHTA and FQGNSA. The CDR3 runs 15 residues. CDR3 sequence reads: CASSRAGRRDYGYTF. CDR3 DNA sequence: TGTGCCAGCAGCCGGGCCGGTCGGAGAGACTATGGCTACACCTTC.

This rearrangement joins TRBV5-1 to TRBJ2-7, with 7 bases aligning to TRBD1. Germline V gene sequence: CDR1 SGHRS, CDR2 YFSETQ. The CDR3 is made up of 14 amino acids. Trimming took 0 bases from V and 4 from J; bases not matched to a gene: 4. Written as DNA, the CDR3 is TGCGCCAGCAGCTTGGCCGCAGGGGGTTACGAGCAGTACTTC. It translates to CASSLAAGGYEQYF.

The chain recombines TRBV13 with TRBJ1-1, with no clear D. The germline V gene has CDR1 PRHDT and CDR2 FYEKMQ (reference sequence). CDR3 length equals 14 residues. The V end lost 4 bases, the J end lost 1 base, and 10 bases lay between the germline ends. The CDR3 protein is CASSSQVKNTEAFF. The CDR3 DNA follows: TGTGCCAGCAGCTCCCAGGTAAAGAACACTGAAGCTTTCTTT.

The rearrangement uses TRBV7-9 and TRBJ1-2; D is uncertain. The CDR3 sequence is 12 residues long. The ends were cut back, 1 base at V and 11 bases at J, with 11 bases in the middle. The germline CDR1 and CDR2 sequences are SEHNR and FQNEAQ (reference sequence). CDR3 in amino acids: CASSLDWTLYTF. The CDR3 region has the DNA TGTGCCAGCAGCTTAGACTGGACCCTGTACACCTTC.

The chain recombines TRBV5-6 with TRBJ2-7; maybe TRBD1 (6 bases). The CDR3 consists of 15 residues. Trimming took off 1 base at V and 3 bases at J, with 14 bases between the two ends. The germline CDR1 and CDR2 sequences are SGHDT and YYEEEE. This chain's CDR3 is CASSLSEQGRYEQYF. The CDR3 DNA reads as TGTGCCAGCAGCTTGTCGGAACAGGGACGCTACGAGCAGTACTTC.

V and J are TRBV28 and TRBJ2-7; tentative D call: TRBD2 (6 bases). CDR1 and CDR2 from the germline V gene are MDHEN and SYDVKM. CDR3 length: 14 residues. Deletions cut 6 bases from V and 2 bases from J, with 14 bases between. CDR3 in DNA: TGTGCCAGCAGCGGGACTCTCAGAGCCTACGAGCAGTACTTC. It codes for CASSGTLRAYEQYF.

CDR3 DNA sequence: TGTGCCAGCAGCTTATACCTAACAGCGGACCGCACAGATACGCAGTATTTT. It specifies CASSLYLTADRTDTQYF. The chain couples TRBV11-2 to TRBJ2-3; tentatively, D is TRBD2 (5 bases). Trimming removed 2 bases from V and 1 base from J, with 16 bases in between. CDR1 is SGHAT and CDR2 is FQNNGV in the germline V gene. The CDR3 has 17 residues.

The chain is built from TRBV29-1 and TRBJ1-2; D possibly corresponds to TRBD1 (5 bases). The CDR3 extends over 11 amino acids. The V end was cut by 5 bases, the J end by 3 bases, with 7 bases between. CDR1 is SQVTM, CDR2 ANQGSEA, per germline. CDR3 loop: CSVKTDYGYTF. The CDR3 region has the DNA TGCAGCGTTAAGACAGACTATGGCTACACCTTC.

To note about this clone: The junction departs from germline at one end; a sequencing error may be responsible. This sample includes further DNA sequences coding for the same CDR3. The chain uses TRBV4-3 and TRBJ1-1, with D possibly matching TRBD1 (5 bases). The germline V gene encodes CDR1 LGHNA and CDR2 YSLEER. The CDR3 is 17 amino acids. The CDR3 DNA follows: TGCGCTAGCAGCCAAGATCTATGGGGGGATTCCGACACTGAAGCTTTCTTT. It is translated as CASSQDLWGDSDTEAFF.

CDR3 nucleotides: TGCGCCAGCAGCTTGGAGGCAGGGAACACTGAAGCTTTCTTT. Translated, it gives CASSLEAGNTEAFF. The J gene is TRBJ1-1, the V gene TRBV5-1; D remains unclear. CDR1 is SGHRS and CDR2 is YFSETQ in the germline V gene. This CDR3 is built from 14 residues. V was cut by 0 bases and J by 1 base, with 7 bases left in between.

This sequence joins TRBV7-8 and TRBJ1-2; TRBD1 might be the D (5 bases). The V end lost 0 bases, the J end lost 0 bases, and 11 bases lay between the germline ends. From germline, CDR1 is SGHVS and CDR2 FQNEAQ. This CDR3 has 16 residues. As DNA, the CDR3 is TGTGCCAGCAGCTTAGCTTCGGGGGGTGCTAACTATGGCTACACCTTC. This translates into CASSLASGGANYGYTF.

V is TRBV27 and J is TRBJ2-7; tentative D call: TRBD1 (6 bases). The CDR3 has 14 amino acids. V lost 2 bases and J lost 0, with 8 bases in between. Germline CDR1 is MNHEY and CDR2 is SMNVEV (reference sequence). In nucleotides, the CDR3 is TGTGCCAGCAGTTTAGACAGGAACTCCTACGAGCAGTACTTC. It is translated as CASSLDRNSYEQYF.

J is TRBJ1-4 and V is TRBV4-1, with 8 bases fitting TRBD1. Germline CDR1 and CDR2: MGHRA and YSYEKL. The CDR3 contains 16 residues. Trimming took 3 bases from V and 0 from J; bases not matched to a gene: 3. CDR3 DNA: TGCGCCAGCAGCCAGGACAGGGTTGCAACTAATGAAAAACTGTTTTTT. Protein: CASSQDRVATNEKLFF.

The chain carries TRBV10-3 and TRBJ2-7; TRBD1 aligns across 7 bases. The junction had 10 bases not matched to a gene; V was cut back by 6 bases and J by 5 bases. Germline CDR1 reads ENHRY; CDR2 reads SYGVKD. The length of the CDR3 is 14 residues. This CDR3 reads CAISWETGFDEQYF. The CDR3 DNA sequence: TGTGCCATCAGCTGGGAGACAGGGTTCGACGAGCAGTACTTC.

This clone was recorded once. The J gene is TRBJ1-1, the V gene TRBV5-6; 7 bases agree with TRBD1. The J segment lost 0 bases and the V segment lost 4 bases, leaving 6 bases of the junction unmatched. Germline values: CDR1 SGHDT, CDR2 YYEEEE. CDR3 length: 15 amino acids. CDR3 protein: CASSGFQGVNTEAFF. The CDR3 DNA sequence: TGTGCCAGCAGCGGTTTCCAGGGGGTGAACACTGAAGCTTTCTTT. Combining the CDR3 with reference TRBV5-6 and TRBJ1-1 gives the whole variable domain DAGVTQSPTHLIKTRGQQVTLRCSPKSGHDTVSWYQQALGQGPQFIFQYYEEEERQRGNFPDRFSGHQFPNYSSELNVNALLLGDSALYLCASSGFQGVNTEAFFGQGTRLTVV.

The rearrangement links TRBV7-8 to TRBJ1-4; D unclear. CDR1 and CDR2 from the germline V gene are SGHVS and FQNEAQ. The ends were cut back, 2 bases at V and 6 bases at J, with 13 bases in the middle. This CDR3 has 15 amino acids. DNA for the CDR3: TGTGCCAGCAGCTTATTTGTGGGGAGGGATGAAAAACTGTTTTTT. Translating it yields CASSLFVGRDEKLFF.

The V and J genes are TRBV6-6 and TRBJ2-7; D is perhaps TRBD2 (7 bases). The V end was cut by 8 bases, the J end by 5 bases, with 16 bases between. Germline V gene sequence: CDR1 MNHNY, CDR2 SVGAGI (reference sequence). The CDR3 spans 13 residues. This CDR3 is CASRMGGADEQYF. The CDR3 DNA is TGTGCCAGCCGAATGGGGGGGGCTGACGAGCAGTACTTC.

CDR3 nucleotides: TGTGCCAGCAGTTTGGGGGACAGGCTTTGGGAGACCCAGTACTTC. Residues: CASSLGDRLWETQYF. The chain combines TRBV28 with TRBJ2-5; 8 nucleotides align to TRBD1. Per the germline V gene, CDR1 is MDHEN and CDR2 is SYDVKM. This CDR3 is 15 amino acids long. Losses at the gene ends were 3 bases for V and 5 bases for J; bases not matched to a gene: 8.

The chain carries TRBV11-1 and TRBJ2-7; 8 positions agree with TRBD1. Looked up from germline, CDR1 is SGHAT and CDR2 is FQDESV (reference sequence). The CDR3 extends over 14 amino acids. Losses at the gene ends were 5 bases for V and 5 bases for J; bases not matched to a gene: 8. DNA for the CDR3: TGTGCCAGCAGCCCACAGGGGGATATGGACGAGCAGTACTTC. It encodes CASSPQGDMDEQYF.

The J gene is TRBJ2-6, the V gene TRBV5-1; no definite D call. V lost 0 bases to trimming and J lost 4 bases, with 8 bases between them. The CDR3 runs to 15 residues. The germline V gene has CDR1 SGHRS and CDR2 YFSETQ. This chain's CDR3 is CASSLGALGANVLTF. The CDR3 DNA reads TGCGCCAGCAGCTTGGGGGCGCTGGGGGCCAACGTCCTGACTTTC.

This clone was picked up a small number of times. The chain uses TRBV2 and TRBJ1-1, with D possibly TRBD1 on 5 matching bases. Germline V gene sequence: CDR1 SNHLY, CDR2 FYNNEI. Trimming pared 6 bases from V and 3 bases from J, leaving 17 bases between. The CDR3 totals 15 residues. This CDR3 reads CASSLIRDSDTEAFF. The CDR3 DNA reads TGTGCCAGCAGCTTAATCCGGGACTCCGACACTGAAGCTTTCTTT.

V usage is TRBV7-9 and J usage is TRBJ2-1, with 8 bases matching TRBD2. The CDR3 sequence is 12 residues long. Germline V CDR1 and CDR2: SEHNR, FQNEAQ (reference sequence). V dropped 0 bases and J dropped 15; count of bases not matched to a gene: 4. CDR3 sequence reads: CASSLAGTSPFF. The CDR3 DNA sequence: TGTGCCAGCAGCTTAGCCGGGACTAGTCCGTTCTTC.

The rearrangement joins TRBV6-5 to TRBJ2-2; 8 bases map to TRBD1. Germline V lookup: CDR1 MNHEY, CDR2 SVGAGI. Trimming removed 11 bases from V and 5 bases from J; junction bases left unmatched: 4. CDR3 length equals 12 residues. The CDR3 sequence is CAGQGYTGELFF. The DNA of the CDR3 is TGTGCCGGACAGGGTTATACCGGGGAGCTGTTTTTT.

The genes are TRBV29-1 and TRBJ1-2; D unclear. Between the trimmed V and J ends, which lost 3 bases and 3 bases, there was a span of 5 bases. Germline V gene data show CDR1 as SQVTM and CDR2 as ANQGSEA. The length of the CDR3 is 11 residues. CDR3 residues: CSVDSDYGYTF. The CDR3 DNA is TGCAGCGTTGACTCGGACTATGGCTACACCTTC.

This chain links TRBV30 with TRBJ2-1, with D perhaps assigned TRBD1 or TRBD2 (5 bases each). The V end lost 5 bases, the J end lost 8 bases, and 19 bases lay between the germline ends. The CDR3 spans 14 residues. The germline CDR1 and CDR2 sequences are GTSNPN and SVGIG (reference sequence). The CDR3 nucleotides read TGTGCCTGGGGCCATTGGGGGTATAGGGATGAGCAGTTCTTC. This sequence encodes CAWGHWGYRDEQFF.

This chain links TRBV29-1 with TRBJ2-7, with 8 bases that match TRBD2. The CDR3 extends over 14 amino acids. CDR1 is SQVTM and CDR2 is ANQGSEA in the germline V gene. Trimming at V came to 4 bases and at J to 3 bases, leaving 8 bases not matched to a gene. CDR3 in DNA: TGCAGCGTTGCAACCGGGACTAGGCTCTACGAGCAGTACTTC. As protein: CSVATGTRLYEQYF.